The clone carrying this T cell receptor (beta chain) came up many times. This sequence may be a read error, since a much larger clone differs from it by one base. This entry comes from a study of blood T cells in healthy people across ages. The use of a sample-barcoded 5' primer and a J-beta primer mix characterized a second PCR of roughly 7 to 11 cycles. TCRdb used MiXCR to reprocess the 5' RACE reads, holding one entry per CDR3 protein. The sample holds roughly 640,000 distinct CDR3 sequences; about 30% are singletons and the top ten take 15% to 19%. This receptor was obtained from a woman at least 80 years old in good health. The material sequenced was blood.

This CDR3 reads CASSPLAETYNEQYF. For the CDR3, the DNA is TGTGCCAGCAGTCCGCTAGCGGAGACCTACAATGAGCAGTACTTC. This chain joins TRBV27 and TRBJ2-7; 7 nucleotides agree with TRBD2. Germline CDR1 is MNHEY and CDR2 is SMNVEV (reference sequence). The CDR3 runs to 15 residues. The junction had 14 bases not matched to a gene; V was cut back by 5 bases and J by 7 bases.